The 17 T cell receptor beta chains listed next were all sequenced from one sample in a study of cytomegalovirus exposure and HLA in healthy donors. PCR employed 60 Vbeta and 13 Jbeta primers. The protocol was immunoSEQ multiplex PCR, while the TCRdb copy is restricted to in-frame clones and leaves out a portion. The sample has about 180,000 clones; over 60% are singletons. Sequenced sample: PBMCs. These receptors all come from a man younger than 30 in good health and CMV-seronegative.

V usage is TRBV6-5 and J usage is TRBJ2-2; a possible D gene is TRBD2 (5 bases). The CDR3 length is 16 residues. The V gene lost 0 bases and the J gene lost 5 bases, with 13 bases spanning the gap. CDR1 is MNHEY, CDR2 SVGAGI, per germline. CDR3 residues: CASSYSATRGTGELFF. The CDR3 DNA sequence: TGTGCCAGCAGTTACTCGGCCACAAGAGGGACCGGGGAGCTGTTTTTT.

This clone is a singleton in its sample. The chain joins TRBV5-4 to TRBJ2-5; 8 bases line up with TRBD1. The germline gives CDR1 SGHNT, CDR2 YYREEE (reference sequence). J gave up 5 bases and V 4 bases, and 4 bases lay outside the gene matches. The length of the CDR3 is 13 residues. The CDR3 nucleotides are TGTGCCAGCAGCCCGACAGGGGTGGAGACCCAGTACTTC. Its translation is CASSPTGVETQYF.

The gene calls are TRBV9 and TRBJ1-4, with D possibly being TRBD1 (5 bases). Germline V gene data show CDR1 as SGDLS and CDR2 as YYNGEE. This CDR3 comprises 15 residues. Between the trimmed V and J ends, which lost 1 base and 3 bases, there was a span of 10 bases. This CDR3 reads CASSVLGTPNEKLFF. The CDR3 region has the DNA TGTGCCAGCAGCGTATTAGGGACTCCTAATGAAAAACTGTTTTTT.

The genes are TRBV27 and TRBJ1-5; 7 nucleotides agree with TRBD1. This CDR3 contains 14 residues. The germline V gene has CDR1 MNHEY and CDR2 SMNVEV (reference sequence). V dropped 9 bases and J dropped 7; count of bases not matched to a gene: 12. CDR3 DNA: TGTGCCAGTCTATTAGGGGGCGCCGGGCAGCCCCAGCATTTT. It yields the protein CASLLGGAGQPQHF.

V and J are TRBV4-2 and TRBJ1-6, with TRBD1 matching over 9 bases. J lost 4 bases, V lost 4 bases, and 8 bases had no gene match. The CDR3 consists of 17 residues. The germline CDR1 and CDR2 sequences are LGHNA and YNFKEQ. CDR3 DNA sequence: TGTGCCAGCAGCCTAGGGACAGGGCCTACTTATAATTCACCCCTCCACTTT. Translating gives CASSLGTGPTYNSPLHF.

Details on this clone: Because the CDR3's place on the DNA is in doubt, the DNA is left out and the CDR3 is given as listed by TCRdb. V usage is TRBV27 and J usage is TRBJ1-1; TRBD1, the D gene given by the table, was not confirmed from the DNA. Per germline, CDR1 MNHEY and CDR2 SMNVEV (reference sequence). 15 amino acids form the CDR3, both terminal residues included. The CDR3 is CASSTVGTGIRKSIF.

The CDR3: CASSMRRGSNEQYF. CDR3 nucleotides: TGTGCCAGTAGTATGCGCAGGGGGAGCAACGAGCAGTACTTC. The chain carries TRBV19 and TRBJ2-7; TRBD1 aligns across 7 bases. CDR3 length: 14 amino acids. The germline V gene has CDR1 LNHDA and CDR2 SQIVND (reference sequence). Trimming cost V 3 bases and J 5 bases; bases outside gene matches: 7. The entire variable domain, with the rest obtained from reference TRBV19 and TRBJ2-7, is as follows: DGGITQSPKYLFRKEGQNVTLSCEQNLNHDAMYWYRQDPGQGLRLIYYSQIVNDFQKGDIAEGYSVSREKKESFPLTVTSAQKNPTAFYLCASSMRRGSNEQYFGPGTRLTVT.

This sequence joins TRBV7-8 and TRBJ2-2; D may be TRBD1 (5 bases). Germline CDR1 and CDR2: SGHVS and FQNEAQ. This CDR3 has 16 amino acids. Trimming cost V 3 bases and J 4 bases, with 15 bases left between them. The DNA of the CDR3 is TGTGCCAGCAGCTTTGGTTCAGGGTTAGGCACCGGGGAGCTGTTTTTT. Residues: CASSFGSGLGTGELFF.

This rearrangement joins TRBV2 to TRBJ1-1, with TRBD1 matching over 7 bases. V shed 6 bases, J shed 0 bases, and the junction held 7 bases outside the gene matches. From germline, CDR1 is SNHLY and CDR2 FYNNEI. CDR3 length: 15 amino acids. DNA of the CDR3: TGTGCCAGCAGGGAAAGACAGGGACTGAACACTGAAGCTTTCTTT. Protein: CASRERQGLNTEAFF.

This clone was recorded once. The rearrangement joins TRBV11-2 to TRBJ2-7; 13 nucleotides line up with TRBD2. Germline loops: CDR1 SGHAT, CDR2 FQNNGV. V shed 3 bases, J shed 1 base, and the junction held 9 bases outside the gene matches. This CDR3 region has 18 residues. CDR3 in DNA: TGTGCCAGCAGCTTTAGGGACAGGGGACTAGCGGGGTCCTACGAGCAGTACTTC. This sequence encodes CASSFRDRGLAGSYEQYF.

A note on this clone: Other nucleotide sequences in the sample specify the same CDR3. V usage is TRBV2 and J usage is TRBJ1-5, with TRBD1 as a possible D gene (5 bases). This CDR3 is 12 amino acids long. Trimming pared 5 bases from V and 6 bases from J, leaving 8 bases between. CDR1 and CDR2 (germline): SNHLY, FYNNEI. CDR3 nucleotide sequence: TGTGCCAGCAGTCGCGACAGTCAGCCCCAGCATTTT. Translation gives CASSRDSQPQHF.

There are a few counts of this clone. V usage is TRBV6-6 and J usage is TRBJ2-7; TRBD2 is a possible D gene (6 bases). The CDR3 length is 13 residues. CDR1 MNHNY and CDR2 SVGAGI come from the germline V gene (reference sequence). V lost 5 bases, J lost 4 bases, and 12 bases lay in between. The CDR3: CASSTSAGYEQYF. As DNA, the CDR3 is TGTGCCAGCAGTACCTCGGCGGGATACGAGCAGTACTTC.

The chain recombines TRBV5-1 with TRBJ1-1, with D maybe TRBD1 (6 bases). The V gene's germline CDR1 is SGHRS and CDR2 YFSETQ. Deletions cut 4 bases from V and 1 base from J, with 20 bases between. The CDR3 loop spans 17 amino acids. In nucleotides, the CDR3 is TGCGCCAGCAGCGTTCTTTCAGGGGCCCTGGGGAACACTGAAGCTTTCTTT. Encoded protein: CASSVLSGALGNTEAFF. The variable domain in full, completed from reference TRBV5-1 and TRBJ1-1, reads KAGVTQTPRYLIKTRGQQVTLSCSPISGHRSVSWYQQTPGQGLQFLFEYFSETQRNKGNFPGRFSGRQFSNSRSEMNVSTLELGDSALYLCASSVLSGALGNTEAFFGQGTRLTVV.

The chain employs TRBV5-1 and TRBJ2-3; a weak D match, TRBD2 (5 bases). Trimming pared 3 bases from V and 2 bases from J, leaving 10 bases between. The CDR3 spans 14 residues. From germline, CDR1 is SGHRS and CDR2 YFSETQ. The CDR3 here is CASSSGLNTDTQYF. The CDR3, as DNA: TGCGCCAGCAGCTCCGGACTGAACACAGATACGCAGTATTTT.

The V call is TRBV11-2, the J call TRBJ1-2; the D is unclear. CDR3 length equals 14 residues. Germline assignment: CDR1 SGHAT and CDR2 FQNNGV. The V and J ends lost 1 base and 6 bases respectively, with 12 bases between them. The CDR3 sequence: CASSLGALSNGYTF. The CDR3 DNA is TGTGCCAGCAGCTTAGGGGCCCTCTCGAATGGCTACACCTTC.

Only a few counts were recorded for this clone. The chain employs TRBV2 and TRBJ1-2; TRBD1 aligns across 9 bases. The CDR3 runs 13 residues. The germline CDR1 and CDR2 sequences are SNHLY and FYNNEI. Germline trimming cut 8 bases from V and 9 bases from J; bases unmatched to any gene: 10. This CDR3 is CASLRDRERSYTF. CDR3 in DNA: TGTGCCAGCCTTCGGGACAGGGAAAGAAGCTACACCTTC.

V is TRBV6-5 and J is TRBJ2-3, with 10 nucleotides matching TRBD2. The junction had 4 bases not matched to a gene; V was cut back by 2 bases and J by 5 bases. CDR3 length: 15 amino acids. Germline assignment: CDR1 MNHEY and CDR2 SVGAGI. The CDR3 nucleotides are TGTGCCAGCAGTTACAGCGGGAGGGCCATAGATACGCAGTATTTT. It yields the protein CASSYSGRAIDTQYF.